This is a list of T cell receptor beta chains from one sample in a study of CXCR3-negative and CXCR3-positive naive CD8 T cells. One entry per CDR3 protein, without DNA, is what TCRdb gives after re-calling the 5' RACE reads. The table lists 100,000 to 150,000 distinct CDR3 sequences. Sequenced material: naive CXCR3- CD8+ T cells from blood. These receptors were collected from a human donor in good health. Some clones in this sample may be carry-over from other donors' samples. The CDR3 runs from the conserved cysteine through the conserved F or W.

v_call,j_call,cdr3_aa
TRBV4-3,TRBJ2-1,CASSQHSGGYNEQFF
TRBV6-5,TRBJ2-2,CASSPTATNTGELFF
TRBV12-3/TRBV12-4,TRBJ2-2,CASSRTLSTGELFF
TRBV29-1,TRBJ2-7,CSVEVAGAYEQYF
TRBV21-1,TRBJ1-1,CASSKLEGSMNTEAFF
TRBV28,TRBJ1-1,CASSLLRGENTEAFF
TRBV7-3,TRBJ2-7,CASSFYSGSSYEQYF
TRBV28,TRBJ2-5,CASSLRRGTQETQYF
TRBV20-1,TRBJ2-7,CSAPDRVESYEQYF
TRBV5-1,TRBJ2-1,CASSSSSYNEQFF
TRBV28,TRBJ2-7,CASSLNKGLAWSYEQYF
TRBV7-2,TRBJ2-1,CASSTLDPGTGKGSPFF
TRBV12-3/TRBV12-4,TRBJ2-5,CASGALAGGPRETQYF
TRBV29-1,TRBJ2-3,CSAAQGATTDTQYF
TRBV6-6,TRBJ2-7,CASSYSFSGYEQYF
TRBV28,TRBJ2-7,CASSLGGGEEWAYEQYF
TRBV27,TRBJ2-2,CASSYSWTSGTQNTGELFF
TRBV7-8,TRBJ2-5,CASSFGFQETQYF
TRBV7-6,TRBJ2-1,CASSLSGGLAYNEQFF
TRBV5-6,TRBJ2-7,CASSFGQNSYEQYF
TRBV28,TRBJ2-3,CATVRGADTQYF
TRBV20-1,TRBJ2-7,CSARERTSYEQYF
TRBV7-9,TRBJ1-1,CASSRPWGMNTEAFF
TRBV6-2/TRBV6-3,TRBJ2-1,CASSWTPYNEQFF
TRBV19,TRBJ2-1,CASSISGGGEQFF
TRBV2,TRBJ2-5,CASRPGTVQETQYF
TRBV28,TRBJ2-1,CASSFLEGSAPDEQFF
TRBV6-2/TRBV6-3,TRBJ2-3,CASSYLREGTDTQYF
TRBV12-3/TRBV12-4,TRBJ2-3,CASSQTVGASTDTQYF
TRBV12-3/TRBV12-4,TRBJ2-7,CASSQDPLRANIGEQYF
TRBV7-4,TRBJ2-1,CASSSIGNSGGDFDEQFF
TRBV4-3,TRBJ2-7,CASSQGTGYPSYEQYF
TRBV2,TRBJ2-1,CASSRQGSSYNEQFF
TRBV4-3,TRBJ2-7,CASSQESSYEQYF
TRBV27,TRBJ2-5,CASKGWGPETQYF
TRBV27,TRBJ2-7,CASSPAVAYEQYF
TRBV25-1,TRBJ1-5,CASSAAPLGSNQPQHF
TRBV28,TRBJ1-1,CASSLTVTEAFF
TRBV7-2,TRBJ2-3,CASSTGTSGGRGTDTQYF
TRBV2,TRBJ1-2,CASSEVEENYGYTF
TRBV12-3/TRBV12-4,TRBJ2-2,CASSFFSPRSSNTGELFF